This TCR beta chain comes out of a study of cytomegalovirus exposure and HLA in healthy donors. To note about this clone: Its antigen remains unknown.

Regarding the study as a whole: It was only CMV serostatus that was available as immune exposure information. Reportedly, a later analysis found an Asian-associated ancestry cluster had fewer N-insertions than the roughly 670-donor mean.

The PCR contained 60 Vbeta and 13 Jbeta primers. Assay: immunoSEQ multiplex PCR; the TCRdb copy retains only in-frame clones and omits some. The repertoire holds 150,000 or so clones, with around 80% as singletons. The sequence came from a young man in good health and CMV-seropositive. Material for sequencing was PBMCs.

For the CDR3, the DNA is TGTGCCAGCAGCGAGGGACAGGGGGTCGGAGCTTTCTTT. Amino acids: CASSEGQGVGAFF. This sequence joins TRBV9 and TRBJ1-1; TRBD1 matches 11 bases. Germline CDR1 and CDR2: SGDLS and YYNGEE. The trim removed 3 bases at V and 10 bases at J, leaving 5 bases unmatched. The CDR3 covers 13 residues.